The source of this TCR beta chain is a study of neurological immune-mediated disorders. Notes on the study in general: Private repertoires in all groups were suggested by the absence of shared CDR3 amino acid sequences among expanded clones across subjects.

In this sample, this clonotype turned up many times. Its antigen remains unidentified. The team produced cDNA through 5'RACE using 10-nucleotide random UMIs. TCRdb ran MiXCR on the 5' RACE reads and lists one entry per CDR3 protein. The sample consists of fewer than 110,000 distinct CDR3 sequences, 10% to 11% of them appearing once. This CDR3 has 16 residues. Per the germline V gene, CDR1 is SGHDN and CDR2 is FVKESK. V lost 4 bases to trimming and J lost 3 bases, with 18 bases between them. Noted time point: longitudinal time-point 3. The unsorted libraries were generated from a total of 2 million PBMCs, which had been stored in RNAlater at -80 C.

The receptor's source is a female donor with HTLV-1-associated myelopathy (HAM/TSP). The chain combines TRBV14 with TRBJ1-1, with D perhaps matching TRBD1 (5 bases). The source material was PBMCs. CDR3 sequence reads: CASSRSPRVEDTEAFF. In DNA form, the CDR3 reads TGTGCCAGCAGCCGATCCCCCAGGGTTGAGGACACTGAAGCTTTCTTT. The entire variable domain, with the rest obtained from reference TRBV14 and TRBJ1-1, is as follows: EAGVTQFPSHSVIEKGQTVTLRCDPISGHDNLYWYRRVMGKEIKFLLHFVKESKQDESGMPNNRFLAERTGGTYSTLKVQPAELEDSGVYFCASSRSPRVEDTEAFFGQGTRLTVV.